Each of the 24 T cell receptor beta chains below was sequenced from the same sample in a study of T cell changes during pregnancy in multiple sclerosis. Sequencing was performed with immunoSEQ multiplex PCR; in TCRdb, only in-frame clones are kept and a portion is missing. The sample yields 75,000 to 95,000 clones, 75% to 95% seen once. Sequencing used peripheral blood, obtained before pregnancy. The receptors were gathered from a female donor with multiple sclerosis, enrolled in a pregnancy study.

The chain couples TRBV4-1 to TRBJ1-1; a possible D gene is TRBD1 (5 bases). In germline, CDR1 is MGHRA, CDR2 YSYEKL. The CDR3 runs 13 residues. Trimming stripped 2 bases from V and 6 bases from J, with 10 bases between. The CDR3 DNA reads as TGCGCCAGCAGCCAACCCCGGGGGGCTGAAGCTTTCTTT. This translates into CASSQPRGAEAFF.

The chain links TRBV4-3 to TRBJ1-6, with no clear D. The V end lost 0 bases, the J end lost 7 bases, and 13 bases lay between the germline ends. This CDR3 contains 16 residues. CDR1 is LGHNA, CDR2 YSLEER, per germline. This CDR3 reads CASSQEAGLPNSPLHF. CDR3 sequence (DNA): TGCGCCAGCAGCCAAGAGGCAGGCTTACCCAATTCACCCCTCCACTTT.

This clone was detected only once. The V call is TRBV9, the J call TRBJ1-2, with D uncertain. From germline, CDR1 is SGDLS and CDR2 YYNGEE. CDR3 length equals 12 residues. Deletions cut 7 bases from V and 8 bases from J, with 15 bases between. This CDR3 is CASAPTSGGYTF. CDR3 nucleotides: TGTGCCAGCGCACCTACCTCGGGAGGCTACACCTTC.

This clone was seen just once. V usage is TRBV2 and J usage is TRBJ1-2, with TRBD1 matching 12 bases. This CDR3 comprises 13 residues. Trimming removed 9 bases from V and 7 bases from J; junction bases left unmatched: 6. CDR1 SNHLY and CDR2 FYNNEI come from the germline V gene. CDR3 sequence (DNA): TGTGCCAGAATGGGACAGGGGGCGCTTGGCTACACCTTC. It yields the protein CARMGQGALGYTF.

This sequence joins TRBV6-6 and TRBJ2-2, with a weak D call TRBD2 (6 bases). CDR3 length: 12 amino acids. Germline CDR1 reads MNHNY; CDR2 reads SVGAGI (reference sequence). V lost 4 bases and J lost 7, with 7 bases in between. CDR3 coding DNA: TGTGCCAGCAGTTCCGGGGGCGGGGAGCTGTTTTTT. Its protein product is CASSSGGGELFF.

This clone was observed once. V and J are TRBV19 and TRBJ2-1; D unresolved. The CDR3 contains 15 residues. Between the trimmed V and J ends, which lost 4 bases and 1 base, there was a span of 11 bases. Per the germline V gene, CDR1 is LNHDA and CDR2 is SQIVND (reference sequence). The CDR3 is CASSTSVNSYNEQFF. The CDR3 region has the DNA TGTGCCAGTAGTACCTCGGTCAATTCCTACAATGAGCAGTTCTTC.

The V gene is TRBV6-5, the J gene TRBJ2-1; D gene ambiguous. The CDR3 covers 13 residues. The germline V gene has CDR1 MNHEY and CDR2 SVGAGI. V was cut by 5 bases and J by 9 bases, with 14 bases left in between. The CDR3 region has the DNA TGTGCCAGCAGTGAAAATTTGTCGGGTGAGCAGTTCTTC. This sequence encodes CASSENLSGEQFF.

The chain combines TRBV29-1 with TRBJ2-1; TRBD1 matches at 7 bases. The germline V gene has CDR1 SQVTM and CDR2 ANQGSEA. The CDR3 is 14 residues long. V lost 4 bases and J lost 2; bases outside the gene matches: 5. The DNA for the CDR3 is TGCAGCGTTGTTTACAGGGGTGCCTACAATGAGCAGTTCTTC. Its translation: CSVVYRGAYNEQFF.

This chain uses TRBV5-5 with TRBJ2-7; 9 nucleotides line up with TRBD1. After removal of 5 bases from V and 6 bases from J, the junction contained 12 bases not matched to a gene. Germline V CDR1 and CDR2: SGHKS, YYEKEE (reference sequence). CDR3 length: 15 residues. This chain's CDR3 is CASSLPGQGFREQYF. The CDR3 region has the DNA TGTGCCAGCAGTCTTCCGGGACAGGGTTTCCGCGAGCAGTACTTC.

V gene TRBV11-2 combines with J gene TRBJ1-5; a weak D match, TRBD1 (6 bases). The CDR3 runs to 17 residues. Germline V CDR1 and CDR2: SGHAT, FQNNGV. The ends were cut back, 1 base at V and 2 bases at J, with 15 bases in the middle. This CDR3 reads CASSLGIGTYGNQPQHF. The CDR3 bases are TGTGCCAGCAGCTTAGGGATCGGGACATATGGCAATCAGCCCCAGCATTTT.

The chain has TRBV18 and TRBJ1-3, with a tentative D call TRBD1 (5 bases). The CDR3 has 17 amino acids. Trimming removed 3 bases from V and 4 bases from J, with 19 bases in between. Germline V gives CDR1 KGHSH, CDR2 LQKENI. In DNA, the CDR3 is TGTGCCAGCTCACCTACGAGTCGGACAAACAGCGGAAACACCATATATTTT. Translated, it gives CASSPTSRTNSGNTIYF.

The rearrangement links TRBV7-8 to TRBJ1-4; D unclear. V dropped 4 bases and J dropped 0 bases, with 15 bases sitting between them. This CDR3 region has 17 residues. CDR1 is SGHVS and CDR2 is FQNEAQ in the germline V gene. Here the CDR3 reads CASSSSRGVATNEKLFF. For the CDR3, the DNA is TGTGCCAGCAGCTCCTCTCGGGGAGTGGCAACTAATGAAAAACTGTTTTTT.

The V gene is TRBV5-1, the J gene TRBJ2-1; 7 bases line up with TRBD2. With V trimmed by 2 bases and J by 2 bases, 4 bases remained unmatched. The CDR3 has 15 residues. Germline loops: CDR1 SGHRS, CDR2 YFSETQ. The CDR3 loop reads CASSFRRETYNEQFF. As DNA, the CDR3 is TGCGCCAGCAGCTTCCGGCGGGAGACCTACAATGAGCAGTTCTTC. The full variable domain, with the rest looked up from reference TRBV5-1 and TRBJ2-1, is KAGVTQTPRYLIKTRGQQVTLSCSPISGHRSVSWYQQTPGQGLQFLFEYFSETQRNKGNFPGRFSGRQFSNSRSEMNVSTLELGDSALYLCASSFRRETYNEQFFGPGTRLTVL.

The chain combines TRBV5-8 with TRBJ1-5; 9 bases line up with TRBD1. Trimming removed 0 bases from V and 9 bases from J; junction bases left unmatched: 7. The CDR3 runs 15 residues. Germline V gene data show CDR1 as SGHTS and CDR2 as YDEGEE. The CDR3 loop reads CASSLGGTGWSPQHF. In DNA form, the CDR3 reads TGTGCCAGCAGCTTGGGGGGGACAGGGTGGTCGCCCCAGCATTTT.

The chain links TRBV7-6 to TRBJ2-7, with a tentative D call TRBD2 (6 bases). The CDR3 spans 19 residues. V lost 1 base, J lost 1 base, and 23 bases lay in between. The germline V gene encodes CDR1 SGHVS and CDR2 FNYEAQ. CDR3 sequence reads: CASSLGSPGSAGGSYEQYF. CDR3 nucleotide sequence: TGTGCCAGCAGCTTAGGGTCCCCCGGGAGCGCAGGCGGGTCCTACGAGCAGTACTTC.

The chain joins TRBV6-5 to TRBJ2-5; 7 nucleotides agree with TRBD2. The CDR3 is made up of 15 amino acids. The J segment lost 4 bases and the V segment lost 0 bases, leaving 5 bases of the junction unmatched. Germline assignment: CDR1 MNHEY and CDR2 SVGAGI. The CDR3 sequence is CASSYSGRGAETQYF. In DNA form, the CDR3 reads TGTGCCAGCAGTTACTCGGGGAGGGGAGCAGAGACCCAGTACTTC.

This chain links TRBV5-1 with TRBJ1-1, with D possibly being TRBD1 (6 bases). The CDR3 spans 15 residues. CDR1 SGHRS and CDR2 YFSETQ come from the germline V gene. The V and J ends lost 6 bases and 2 bases respectively, with 17 bases between them. DNA for the CDR3: TGCGCCAGCATGAGTGTATCAGGGGCTAACACTGAAGCTTTCTTT. It yields the protein CASMSVSGANTEAFF.

This chain connects TRBV25-1 to TRBJ1-4, with TRBD1 as a possible D gene (5 bases). V dropped 1 base and J dropped 3 bases, with 15 bases sitting between them. The CDR3 has 17 residues. Germline lookup yields CDR1 MGHDK and CDR2 SYGVNS. CDR3 amino acids: CASSEWGGTLSNEKLFF. CDR3 sequence (DNA): TGTGCCAGCAGTGAATGGGGGGGAACGCTGTCTAATGAAAAACTGTTTTTT.

The CDR3 spells CASSARGFMNTEAFF. The CDR3 coding sequence is TGTGCCAGCAGTGCCAGGGGATTCATGAACACTGAAGCTTTCTTT. The chain employs TRBV2 and TRBJ1-1, with D perhaps matching TRBD1 (6 bases). The CDR3 is 15 residues long. The ends were cut back, 4 bases at V and 0 bases at J, with 12 bases in the middle. Germline V gene sequence: CDR1 SNHLY, CDR2 FYNNEI.

The chain couples TRBV7-9 to TRBJ2-6; 8 positions agree with TRBD1. Per the germline V gene, CDR1 is SEHNR and CDR2 is FQNEAQ (reference sequence). CDR3 size: 18 residues. Trimming cost V 7 bases and J 0 bases; bases outside gene matches: 11. The CDR3 sequence is CASIPLDRGSSGANVLTF. The CDR3 DNA sequence: TGTGCCAGCATTCCGCTTGACAGGGGAAGCTCTGGGGCCAACGTCCTGACTTTC.

CDR3 protein: CASSSQVNTEAFF. CDR3 sequence (DNA): TGCGCCAGCAGCTCCCAGGTGAACACTGAAGCTTTCTTT. The rearrangement uses TRBV5-1 and TRBJ1-1; no clear D gene. The CDR3 totals 13 residues. The V gene lost 3 bases and the J gene lost 0 bases, with 6 bases spanning the gap. CDR1 is SGHRS and CDR2 is YFSETQ in the germline V gene.

V and J are TRBV9 and TRBJ2-7; D gene unclear. The CDR3 totals 11 residues. Trimming left V 4 bases short and J 2 bases short, with 4 bases between. The germline CDR1 and CDR2 sequences are SGDLS and YYNGEE. The CDR3 coding sequence is TGTGCCAGCAGCCCTCCCTACGAGCAGTACTTC. It translates to CASSPPYEQYF. The whole variable domain, filled in from reference TRBV9 and TRBJ2-7, reads DSGVTQTPKHLITATGQRVTLRCSPRSGDLSVYWYQQSLDQGLQFLIQYYNGEERAKGNILERFSAQQFPDLHSELNLSSLELGDSALYFCASSPPYEQYFGPGTRLTVT.

The chain carries TRBV5-1 and TRBJ1-1; 10 nucleotides agree with TRBD1. CDR1 and CDR2 from the germline V gene are SGHRS and YFSETQ. V dropped 0 bases and J dropped 1; count of bases not matched to a gene: 15. This CDR3 has 20 amino acids. The CDR3 here is CASSLERGRRDRGQNTEAFF. As DNA, the CDR3 is TGCGCCAGCAGCTTGGAACGTGGTCGACGGGACAGGGGCCAGAACACTGAAGCTTTCTTT.

The gene calls are TRBV28 and TRBJ1-5; D unresolved. Between the trimmed V and J ends, which lost 8 bases and 0 bases, there was a span of 8 bases. CDR1 and CDR2 (germline): MDHEN, SYDVKM. This CDR3 contains 13 residues. For the CDR3, the DNA is TGTGCCAGCCGCGAATATAGCAATCAGCCCCAGCATTTT. Translated, it gives CASREYSNQPQHF.